The rows below give T cell receptor beta chains drawn from one sample of a study of blood T cells in healthy people across ages. In TCRdb, the 5' RACE reads were re-called with MiXCR into one record per CDR3 protein. The table shows 700,000 to 950,000 distinct CDR3 sequences, with roughly 44% occurring only once. Sequencing input: blood. These receptors were obtained from a woman in her sixties or seventies in good health. Each CDR3 is given with its conserved first and last residue.

V gene: TRBV5-1
J gene: TRBJ2-7
CDR3 protein: CASSQFWFESTETRYF

V gene: TRBV18
J gene: TRBJ2-5
CDR3 protein: CASGPSGRGETQYF

V gene: TRBV20-1
J gene: TRBJ2-7
CDR3 protein: CSARLAGDSYEQYF

V gene: TRBV24-1
J gene: TRBJ1-2
CDR3 protein: CATSDDGRGNYGYTF

V gene: TRBV3-1
J gene: TRBJ2-7
CDR3 protein: CASSQDFVGGDSYEQYF

V gene: TRBV29-1
J gene: TRBJ2-5
CDR3 protein: CSEIAASETQYF

V gene: TRBV20-1
J gene: -
CDR3 protein: CSARVPRATETQYF

V gene: TRBV6-6
J gene: TRBJ1-6
CDR3 protein: CASRGSRGSPLHF

V gene: TRBV7-3
J gene: TRBJ2-5
CDR3 protein: CASSSSGPSSYNEQYF

V gene: TRBV7-2
J gene: TRBJ1-6
CDR3 protein: CASSLPGTNSPLHF

V gene: TRBV10-1
J gene: TRBJ2-7
CDR3 protein: CASSESSGEQYF

V gene: TRBV6-5
J gene: TRBJ1-2
CDR3 protein: CASSYDRQPNYGYTF

V gene: TRBV10-2
J gene: TRBJ1-1
CDR3 protein: CASRFGTSTEAFF

V gene: TRBV6-6
J gene: TRBJ2-3
CDR3 protein: CASSYTGTRTDTQYF

V gene: TRBV7-2
J gene: TRBJ1-1
CDR3 protein: CASSLIRLNTEAFF

V gene: TRBV9
J gene: TRBJ2-3
CDR3 protein: CASSVAGLAGIDTQYF

V gene: TRBV7-9
J gene: TRBJ2-2
CDR3 protein: CASSLQEVGELFF

V gene: TRBV12-3/TRBV12-4
J gene: TRBJ1-3
CDR3 protein: CASRWTGMEGNTIYF

V gene: TRBV5-5
J gene: TRBJ2-5
CDR3 protein: CASSLGAGQNQETQYF

V gene: TRBV7-3
J gene: TRBJ2-1
CDR3 protein: CASSLRGRETQFF

V gene: TRBV20-1
J gene: TRBJ2-5
CDR3 protein: CSASRPWGTQYF

V gene: TRBV5-1
J gene: -
CDR3 protein: CASSHAKIGGSEQYF

V gene: TRBV9
J gene: TRBJ2-7
CDR3 protein: CASSVAISSPYEQYF

V gene: TRBV4-3
J gene: TRBJ2-3
CDR3 protein: CASSQEGRDTQYF

V gene: TRBV6-2/TRBV6-3
J gene: TRBJ2-1
CDR3 protein: CASSPTLYNEQFF

V gene: TRBV7-2
J gene: TRBJ2-5
CDR3 protein: CASSLGPVAETQYF

V gene: TRBV28
J gene: TRBJ1-6
CDR3 protein: CASSTPGQLSSYNSPLHF

V gene: TRBV20-1
J gene: TRBJ2-5
CDR3 protein: CSARESSGGASTQYF

V gene: TRBV6-2/TRBV6-3
J gene: TRBJ2-7
CDR3 protein: CASSYPRVSGLYEQYF

V gene: TRBV13
J gene: TRBJ2-3
CDR3 protein: CASSLPPSGVRIPDTQYF

V gene: TRBV28
J gene: TRBJ2-7
CDR3 protein: CAVVPGGPNEQYF

V gene: TRBV9
J gene: TRBJ1-4
CDR3 protein: CASSVRQGNEKLFF

V gene: TRBV9
J gene: TRBJ2-7
CDR3 protein: CASSASSGRDIYEQYF

V gene: TRBV29-1
J gene: TRBJ1-2
CDR3 protein: CSVEDGAGGLSYTF

V gene: TRBV10-3
J gene: TRBJ1-1
CDR3 protein: CAISDSGSFAEAFF

V gene: TRBV3-1
J gene: TRBJ2-5
CDR3 protein: CASSQERLVGRETQYF

V gene: TRBV6-2/TRBV6-3
J gene: TRBJ2-5
CDR3 protein: CASSHGHSVTETQYF

V gene: TRBV4-2
J gene: -
CDR3 protein: CASSRSISGPSYEQYF